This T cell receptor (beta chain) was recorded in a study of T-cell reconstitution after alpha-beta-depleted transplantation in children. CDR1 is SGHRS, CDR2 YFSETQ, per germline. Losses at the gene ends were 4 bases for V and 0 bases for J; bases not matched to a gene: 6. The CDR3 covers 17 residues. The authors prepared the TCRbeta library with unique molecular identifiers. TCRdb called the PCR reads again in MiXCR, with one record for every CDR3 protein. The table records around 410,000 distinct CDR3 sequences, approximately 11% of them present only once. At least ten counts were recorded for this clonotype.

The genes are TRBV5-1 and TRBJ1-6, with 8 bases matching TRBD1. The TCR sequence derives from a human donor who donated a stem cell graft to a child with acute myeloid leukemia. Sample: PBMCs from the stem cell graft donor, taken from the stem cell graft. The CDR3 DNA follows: TGCGCCAGCAGCACCGGACAGGGCAACTCCTATAATTCACCCCTCCACTTT. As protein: CASSTGQGNSYNSPLHF.